A single sample is the source of the 9 T cell receptor beta chains below, sequenced in a study of shared clonotypes between healthy human individuals. Assay: immunoSEQ multiplex PCR; the TCRdb copy retains only in-frame clones and omits some. This table has about 980,000 clones, roughly 72% appearing once. The sample comprised memory CD4+ T cells sorted from blood. As to subset: CD45RA-negative fraction. These receptors were taken from a man in his late teens or twenties in good health.

This chain uses TRBV10-3 with TRBJ2-5; 8 bases match TRBD2. The CDR3 runs 16 residues. J lost 5 bases, V lost 6 bases, and 14 bases had no gene match. From germline, CDR1 is ENHRY and CDR2 SYGVKD. CDR3 in DNA: TGTGCCATCAGGGGTTCGGCGGGGGGCCTGGCGGAGACCCAGTACTTC. Its protein product is CAIRGSAGGLAETQYF.

On this clone: In the same sample, other DNA sequences code for this CDR3. The chain joins TRBV12-5 to TRBJ1-1, with D unclear. The germline V and J ends were trimmed by 1 base and 4 bases, with 7 bases remaining between them. The germline CDR1 and CDR2 sequences are LGHNT and FRNRAP. The CDR3 spans 13 residues. CDR3: CASGLGGFTEAFF. CDR3 nucleotides: TGTGCTAGTGGTTTGGGAGGATTCACTGAAGCTTTCTTT.

V usage is TRBV27 and J usage is TRBJ2-5; TRBD2 agrees at 8 bases. The ends lost 6 bases at V and 5 bases at J; junction bases unmatched: 17. CDR1 MNHEY and CDR2 SMNVEV come from the germline V gene (reference sequence). This CDR3 has 17 amino acids. CDR3 amino acids: CASRFGLAGGEGETQYF. In DNA, the CDR3 is TGTGCCAGCAGATTTGGACTAGCCGGGGGGGAAGGCGAGACCCAGTACTTC.

This clone was seen only a few times. The chain is built from TRBV10-2 and TRBJ2-1; TRBD2 might be the D (6 bases). The CDR3 covers 12 residues. Germline lookup yields CDR1 WSHSY and CDR2 SAAADI. The V end lost 2 bases, the J end lost 10 bases, and 9 bases lay between the germline ends. Here the CDR3 reads CASSEQAGEQFF. DNA for the CDR3: TGCGCCAGCAGTGAGCAGGCGGGGGAGCAGTTCTTC.

CDR3 in amino acids: CASSPGTKGETQYF. The DNA of the CDR3 is TGCGCCAGCAGTCCCGGGACGAAAGGAGAGACCCAGTACTTC. The genes are TRBV10-1 and TRBJ2-5; D possibly matches TRBD1 or TRBD2 (5 bases each). CDR1 WNHNN and CDR2 SYGVQD come from the germline V gene (reference sequence). CDR3 length: 14 residues. Trimming removed 5 bases at V and 4 bases at J, with 14 bases between.

This sequence joins TRBV5-4 and TRBJ1-2, with 7 bases matching TRBD1. CDR3 size: 15 residues. V lost 3 bases, J lost 8 bases, and 13 bases stayed unmatched. Per germline, CDR1 SGHNT and CDR2 YYREEE (reference sequence). The CDR3 loop reads CASSSKPTGVRGYTF. DNA for the CDR3: TGTGCCAGCAGCTCTAAACCTACAGGGGTTAGGGGCTACACCTTC.

The chain links TRBV2 to TRBJ2-7; 14 nucleotides align to TRBD2. CDR1 and CDR2 from the germline V gene are SNHLY and FYNNEI. The CDR3 consists of 17 residues. V was pared by 4 bases and J by 3 bases, with 8 bases of the junction left unmatched. CDR3 region: CASSAESGTSGGYEQYF. CDR3 bases: TGTGCCAGCAGTGCCGAGTCCGGGACTAGCGGGGGCTACGAGCAGTACTTC.

This clone was seen at least ten times. This chain links TRBV6-6 with TRBJ1-5, with 7 bases matching TRBD1. The CDR3 contains 16 residues. Germline V gene data show CDR1 as MNHNY and CDR2 as SVGAGI (reference sequence). V shed 0 bases and J 0 bases; nucleotides not matched to a gene: 2. This CDR3 reads CASSYSTGSSNQPQHF. The DNA of the CDR3 is TGTGCCAGCAGTTACTCGACAGGGTCTAGCAATCAGCCCCAGCATTTT.

This clone was recorded once. The chain uses TRBV2 and TRBJ2-2, with D tentatively TRBD1 (7 bases). Trimming took 7 bases from V and 0 from J, leaving 21 bases between them. The CDR3 loop spans 18 amino acids. Looked up from germline, CDR1 is SNHLY and CDR2 is FYNNEI. The CDR3 is CASTPRTGGGTNTGELFF. The DNA for the CDR3 is TGTGCCAGCACCCCACGGACAGGAGGCGGGACGAACACCGGGGAGCTGTTTTTT. The variable domain in full, completed from reference TRBV2 and TRBJ2-2, reads EPEVTQTPSHQVTQMGQEVILRCVPISNHLYFYWYRQILGQKVEFLVSFYNNEISEKSEIFDDQFSVERPDGSNFTLKIRSTKLEDSAMYFCASTPRTGGGTNTGELFFGEGSRLTVL.